The 29 T cell receptor beta chains below all came from one sample that was sequenced in a study of Ad26.COV2.S vaccination and SARS-CoV-2 variants. Method: immunoSEQ multiplex PCR; TCRdb's copy keeps in-frame clones and lacks some. The sample lists around 450,000 clones, 89% occurring once. Described treatment: some 20 received Ad26.COV2.S at low or high dose, single or two shots; several received placebo; per-sample allocation not given. Samples came from day 63 after the first vaccine or placebo injection. The sample here was peripheral blood, taken in a trial of Ad26.COV2.S vaccine versus placebo. These receptor sequences come from a person aged 18-60 years who received the Ad26.COV2.S COVID-19 vaccine or a placebo.

This chain connects TRBV2 to TRBJ2-3, with no clear D. V was shortened by 3 bases and J by 2 bases, with 15 bases between the two germline ends. The CDR3 runs 16 residues. The germline V gene encodes CDR1 SNHLY and CDR2 FYNNEI. The CDR3 DNA is TGTGCCAGCAGTGAGGGGATACTAACCCACACAGATACGCAGTATTTT. Amino acids: CASSEGILTHTDTQYF.

The CDR3 protein is CASSSTSGGVYF. CDR3 in DNA: TGTGCCAGCAGCTCCACTAGCGGGGGGGTGTATTTT. The chain joins TRBV11-3 to TRBJ2-3; 13 bases align to TRBD2. V trimming: 4 bases; J trimming: 14 bases; junction bases outside the gene matches: 3. The CDR3 covers 12 residues. Germline CDR1 SGHNT, CDR2 YENEEA.

This chain uses TRBV30 with TRBJ2-2; TRBD1 agrees at 7 bases. Germline loops: CDR1 GTSNPN, CDR2 SVGIG (reference sequence). The junction had 9 bases not matched to a gene; V was cut back by 8 bases and J by 0 bases. This CDR3 contains 15 residues. This CDR3 reads CAGWDRWPNTGELFF. The DNA of the CDR3 is TGTGCCGGGTGGGACAGATGGCCGAACACCGGGGAGCTGTTTTTT.

This sequence joins TRBV5-1 and TRBJ2-1; D is unresolved. The CDR3 covers 11 residues. V was shortened by 0 bases and J by 13 bases, with 8 bases between the two germline ends. Germline V gene data show CDR1 as SGHRS and CDR2 as YFSETQ. CDR3 sequence: CASSLESQQFF. In DNA, the CDR3 is TGCGCCAGCAGCTTGGAGTCCCAACAGTTCTTC.

This clone was observed a single time. The chain uses TRBV7-3 and TRBJ2-2; 8 bases line up with TRBD1. The CDR3 spans 19 residues. Trimming took 5 bases from V and 1 from J; bases not matched to a gene: 15. The germline V gene has CDR1 SGHTA and CDR2 FQGTGA. CDR3 sequence reads: CASSPAGTGPHVNTGELFF. The CDR3 region has the DNA TGTGCCAGCAGCCCCGCCGGGACAGGTCCGCACGTGAACACCGGGGAGCTGTTTTTT.

The gene calls are TRBV10-2 and TRBJ1-3, with unresolved D. V was shortened by 3 bases and J by 3 bases, with 9 bases between the two germline ends. Per the germline V gene, CDR1 is WSHSY and CDR2 is SAAADI. The CDR3 contains 14 residues. This chain's CDR3 is CASSDRGDGNTIYF. The DNA of the CDR3 is TGCGCCAGCAGTGATCGGGGAGATGGAAACACCATATATTTT.

V gene TRBV5-1 combines with J gene TRBJ2-5; D is perhaps TRBD1 or TRBD2 (5 bases each). This CDR3 has 12 residues. Trimming pared 7 bases from V and 5 bases from J, leaving 12 bases between. The V gene's germline CDR1 is SGHRS and CDR2 YFSETQ. CDR3 DNA sequence: TGCGCCAGCGGGACCGACAAGGAGACCCAGTACTTC. Protein product: CASGTDKETQYF.

V gene TRBV18 combines with J gene TRBJ2-1; the D gene could be TRBD1 or TRBD2 (6 bases each). Trimming took 1 base from V and 3 from J, leaving 10 bases between them. The CDR3 runs 15 residues. Germline assignment: CDR1 KGHSH and CDR2 LQKENI. The CDR3 spells CASSPQGGHYNEQFF. In DNA form, the CDR3 reads TGTGCCAGCTCACCACAGGGGGGCCACTACAATGAGCAGTTCTTC. The full variable domain, completed using reference TRBV18 and TRBJ2-1, is NAGVMQNPRHLVRRRGQEARLRCSPMKGHSHVYWYRQLPEEGLKFMVYLQKENIIDESGMPKERFSAEFPKEGPSILRIQQVVRGDSAAYFCASSPQGGHYNEQFFGPGTRLTVL.

Points on this clone: In the same sample, other DNA sequences code for this CDR3. The rearrangement joins TRBV2 to TRBJ2-7; unclear D gene. This CDR3 has 12 amino acids. Germline lookup yields CDR1 SNHLY and CDR2 FYNNEI. V was cut by 4 bases and J by 1 base, with 5 bases left in between. CDR3 in amino acids: CASSGQSYEQYF. The CDR3 DNA follows: TGTGCCAGCAGTGGTCAGTCCTACGAGCAGTACTTC. The variable domain in full, with the rest retrieved from reference TRBV2 and TRBJ2-7, is EPEVTQTPSHQVTQMGQEVILRCVPISNHLYFYWYRQILGQKVEFLVSFYNNEISEKSEIFDDQFSVERPDGSNFTLKIRSTKLEDSAMYFCASSGQSYEQYFGPGTRLTVT.

A single count supports this clone. V and J are TRBV14 and TRBJ1-2, with D perhaps TRBD1 (6 bases). CDR3 length equals 12 residues. Germline CDR1 reads SGHDN; CDR2 reads FVKESK. The V end was cut by 5 bases, the J end by 7 bases, with 11 bases between. CDR3: CASSAQGTGYTF. CDR3 DNA sequence: TGTGCCAGCAGCGCACAGGGAACTGGCTACACCTTC.

The DNA of the CDR3 is TGTGCCAGCAGGGGGGCGAACACCGGGGAGCTGTTTTTT. Translated, it gives CASRGANTGELFF. V is TRBV19 and J is TRBJ2-2; possible D gene TRBD1, 7 bases. The germline CDR1 and CDR2 sequences are LNHDA and SQIVND (reference sequence). CDR3 size: 13 residues. V dropped 9 bases and J dropped 0 bases, with 8 bases sitting between them.

The rearrangement uses TRBV4-1 and TRBJ1-2; D call uncertain. The V gene lost 1 base and the J gene lost 4 bases, with 10 bases spanning the gap. This CDR3 comprises 14 residues. CDR1 and CDR2 (germline): MGHRA, YSYEKL. The CDR3, as DNA: TGCGCCAGCAGCCAAGTCGAAGCAGGCTATGGCTACACCTTC. Protein product: CASSQVEAGYGYTF.

This chain connects TRBV9 to TRBJ2-5, with D possibly TRBD2 on 6 matching bases. Germline loops: CDR1 SGDLS, CDR2 YYNGEE. Trimming removed 3 bases from V and 5 bases from J, with 20 bases in between. CDR3 length: 16 residues. The CDR3 is CASSEGTLEPWETQYF. The DNA for the CDR3 is TGTGCCAGCAGCGAAGGGACTCTTGAACCTTGGGAGACCCAGTACTTC.

The rearrangement joins TRBV7-8 to TRBJ1-1; D not resolved. V gave up 7 bases and J gave up 6 bases, with 18 bases separating them. Germline V CDR1 and CDR2: SGHVS, FQNEAQ. The length of the CDR3 is 14 residues. CDR3: CASTPLGSVSEAFF. The CDR3 coding sequence is TGTGCCAGCACCCCACTGGGCTCTGTATCTGAAGCTTTCTTT.

The V and J genes are TRBV29-1 and TRBJ2-5; 13 bases fit TRBD2. CDR1 is SQVTM, CDR2 ANQGSEA, per germline. Losses at the gene ends were 7 bases for V and 4 bases for J; bases not matched to a gene: 3. The CDR3 has 13 residues. This CDR3 reads CSGRTSGRETQYF. The CDR3 bases are TGCAGCGGCCGGACTAGCGGGAGAGAGACCCAGTACTTC.

V and J are TRBV4-1 and TRBJ1-1; D not resolved. V lost 2 bases, J lost 1 base, and 5 bases lay in between. Germline CDR1 reads MGHRA; CDR2 reads YSYEKL. CDR3 size: 13 residues. The CDR3 DNA sequence: TGCGCCAGCAGCCAAAGGACGAACACTGAAGCTTTCTTT. It specifies CASSQRTNTEAFF.

The table lists this clone with many counts. This chain joins TRBV28 and TRBJ1-6, with 7 bases fitting TRBD1. Germline V lookup: CDR1 MDHEN, CDR2 SYDVKM. The CDR3 runs to 15 residues. Trimming cost V 3 bases and J 8 bases; bases outside gene matches: 7. This CDR3 is CASSFRGGLYSPLHF. The CDR3 nucleotides read TGTGCCAGCAGTTTTCGAGGGGGCCTCTATTCACCCCTCCACTTT.

V gene TRBV10-3 combines with J gene TRBJ2-1; D might be TRBD1 (5 bases). CDR3 length: 13 amino acids. V lost 3 bases and J lost 8, with 11 bases in between. Germline CDR1 ENHRY, CDR2 SYGVKD. The CDR3 bases are TGTGCCATCAGTGATAGGACAATTGATGAGCAGTTCTTC. It encodes CAISDRTIDEQFF.

The rearrangement links TRBV30 to TRBJ1-5; TRBD1 is a possible D gene (6 bases). CDR1 and CDR2 from the germline V gene are GTSNPN and SVGIG (reference sequence). V was cut by 3 bases and J by 6 bases, with 18 bases left in between. The CDR3 has 15 residues. CDR3 sequence reads: CAWSVGTGPSQPQHF. The CDR3 bases are TGTGCCTGGAGCGTCGGCACAGGGCCGAGTCAGCCCCAGCATTTT.

J is TRBJ1-5 and V is TRBV27; 9 bases agree with TRBD1. This CDR3 comprises 14 residues. Trimming cost V 6 bases and J 6 bases; bases outside gene matches: 6. The V gene's germline CDR1 is MNHEY and CDR2 SMNVEV (reference sequence). The CDR3 sequence: CASSRGQGSQPQHF. The CDR3 coding sequence is TGTGCCAGCAGCCGAGGACAGGGGAGTCAGCCCCAGCATTTT.

CDR3 bases: TGTGCCTGGAGTGTAGAGTTGGGGCAGGGGAGCAATCAGCCCCAGCATTTT. This codes for CAWSVELGQGSNQPQHF. This sequence joins TRBV30 and TRBJ1-5; tentative D call: TRBD1 (6 bases). Germline CDR1 GTSNPN, CDR2 SVGIG (reference sequence). The CDR3 runs to 17 residues. The V gene lost 0 bases and the J gene lost 1 base, with 16 bases spanning the gap. The whole variable domain, remainder taken from reference TRBV30 and TRBJ1-5, is SQTIHQWPATLVQPVGSPLSLECTVEGTSNPNLYWYRQAAGRGLQLLFYSVGIGQISSEVPQNLSASRPQDRQFILSSKKLLLSDSGFYLCAWSVELGQGSNQPQHFGDGTRLSIL.

In regard to this clone: The same CDR3 also results from other DNA sequences found in this sample. The chain is built from TRBV27 and TRBJ2-5; the D is unclear. The CDR3 totals 12 residues. Germline CDR1 reads MNHEY; CDR2 reads SMNVEV (reference sequence). Trimming left V 5 bases short and J 0 bases short, with 4 bases between. CDR3 DNA sequence: TGTGCCAGCAGTCCGAACCAAGAGACCCAGTACTTC. It encodes CASSPNQETQYF.

This chain joins TRBV18 and TRBJ1-2; D is possibly TRBD1 (5 bases). Trimming pared 2 bases from V and 2 bases from J, leaving 15 bases between. Germline V CDR1 and CDR2: KGHSH, LQKENI. CDR3 length: 16 residues. The CDR3 DNA is TGTGCCAGCTCACCAGTCCAGGCTGGGGGAAACTATGGCTACACCTTC. Translating it yields CASSPVQAGGNYGYTF.

V gene TRBV5-1 combines with J gene TRBJ1-5; no reliable D call. The CDR3 has 14 amino acids. The germline V gene encodes CDR1 SGHRS and CDR2 YFSETQ. V was cut by 0 bases and J by 0 bases, with 4 bases left in between. In DNA, the CDR3 is TGCGCCAGCAGCTTGGACAGTAGCAATCAGCCCCAGCATTTT. It is translated as CASSLDSSNQPQHF.

The chain joins TRBV10-2 to TRBJ2-1, with D perhaps TRBD1 or TRBD2 (5 bases each). V was cut by 6 bases and J by 8 bases, with 20 bases left in between. Germline V gene lookup returns CDR1 WSHSY and CDR2 SAAADI. CDR3 length: 15 amino acids. CDR3 coding DNA: TGCGCCAGCAGGATTTTACGGGACCGTGTCTATGAGCAGTTCTTC. Protein sequence: CASRILRDRVYEQFF.

This clone is a singleton in its sample. V and J are TRBV7-2 and TRBJ1-4; no firm D call. V dropped 2 bases and J dropped 8 bases, with 18 bases sitting between them. The CDR3 spans 16 residues. In germline, CDR1 is SGHTA, CDR2 FQGNSA. The CDR3, as DNA: TGTGCCAGCAGCTTACTAGGCAGGCGTTTGGGAGAAAAACTGTTTTTT. This encodes CASSLLGRRLGEKLFF.

The J gene is TRBJ2-3, the V gene TRBV7-8; 9 nucleotides match TRBD2. Trimming cost V 5 bases and J 1 base; bases outside gene matches: 7. CDR1 is SGHVS and CDR2 is FQNEAQ in the germline V gene. CDR3 length: 16 amino acids. This CDR3 reads CASSPRTSARTDTQYF. CDR3 sequence (DNA): TGTGCCAGCAGCCCCCGGACTAGCGCACGCACAGATACGCAGTATTTT.

The CDR3 is CASSYRFLGGETQYF. The CDR3, as DNA: TGTGCCAGCAGTTACCGCTTTCTGGGGGGGGAGACCCAGTACTTC. The chain links TRBV6-5 to TRBJ2-5; TRBD2 matches at 7 bases. The CDR3 covers 15 residues. Germline CDR1 MNHEY, CDR2 SVGAGI. With 2 bases clipped from V and 5 bases from J, the junction kept 8 bases outside the gene matches.

The chain is built from TRBV19 and TRBJ1-5; maybe TRBD1 (6 bases). The V gene lost 0 bases and the J gene lost 7 bases, with 16 bases spanning the gap. The CDR3 contains 16 residues. Germline CDR1 and CDR2: LNHDA and SQIVND (reference sequence). This chain's CDR3 is CASSIDLGGVGQPQHF. CDR3 coding DNA: TGTGCCAGTAGTATAGATCTAGGGGGGGTTGGCCAGCCCCAGCATTTT.